This TCR beta chain was sequenced for a study of beta chain features in type 1 diabetes. Study results and caveats: The study found moderately but significantly shorter TCRB CDR3s in all four CD4+ subsets of Type 1 diabetes patients. Diminished insertions and augmented deletions at VDJ junctions characterized type 1 diabetes patients.

The CDR3 length is 13 residues. Germline values: CDR1 SGHTA, CDR2 FQGNSA. The ends lost 3 bases at V and 5 bases at J; junction bases unmatched: 3. Sequenced material consisted of expressed TCRB transcripts (all of the isolated RNA was reverse transcribed). Measured with immunoSEQ multiplex PCR; TCRdb has only the in-frame clones, and not every one. The sample carries some 240,000 clones, roughly 17% recorded once. On this clone itself: Its antigen is unknown.

The receptor was derived from a man in his thirties or forties with type 1 diabetes. The sequenced sample consisted of naive CD4+ T cells from blood. The V gene is TRBV7-2, the J gene TRBJ2-5; 7 positions match TRBD1. CDR3 sequence: CASSFRGMETQYF. In DNA form, the CDR3 reads TGTGCCAGCAGCTTCAGGGGGATGGAGACCCAGTACTTC. Combining the CDR3 with reference TRBV7-2 and TRBJ2-5 gives the whole variable domain GAGVSQSPSNKVTEKGKDVELRCDPISGHTALYWYRQSLGQGLEFLIYFQGNSAPDKSGLPSDRFSAERTGGSVSTLTIQRTQQEDSAVYLCASSFRGMETQYFGPGTRLLVL.